The sequence of this TCR beta chain was determined in a study of T-cell reconstitution after alpha-beta-depleted transplantation in children. Broader study findings: Recipient T cells and thymic progenitors that survived were the source of the high TCRbeta diversity seen at day 60 in some patients.

Researchers prepared the TCRbeta library using unique molecular identifiers, the study reports. TCRdb re-derived calls from the PCR reads in MiXCR, one entry per CDR3 protein. The sample shows about 70,000 distinct CDR3 sequences, around 9.9% of them seen only once. The CDR3 length is 13 residues. Trimming pared 7 bases from V and 6 bases from J, leaving 16 bases between. The germline V gene has CDR1 MNHEY and CDR2 SMNVEV (reference sequence). Only a few counts were recorded for this clonotype. Its antigen is not known. The V call is TRBV27, the J call TRBJ2-7, with TRBD2 as a possible D gene (6 bases). The source material was PBMCs, sampled before TCRalphabeta/CD19-depleted stem cell transplant. The clonotype originates from a boy between 5 and 17 years old with acute myeloid leukemia, due to receive a stem cell transplant. In nucleotides, the CDR3 is TGTGCCAGCACCCCGATGATGGGGGGCGAGCAGTACTTC. Its protein is CASTPMMGGEQYF.